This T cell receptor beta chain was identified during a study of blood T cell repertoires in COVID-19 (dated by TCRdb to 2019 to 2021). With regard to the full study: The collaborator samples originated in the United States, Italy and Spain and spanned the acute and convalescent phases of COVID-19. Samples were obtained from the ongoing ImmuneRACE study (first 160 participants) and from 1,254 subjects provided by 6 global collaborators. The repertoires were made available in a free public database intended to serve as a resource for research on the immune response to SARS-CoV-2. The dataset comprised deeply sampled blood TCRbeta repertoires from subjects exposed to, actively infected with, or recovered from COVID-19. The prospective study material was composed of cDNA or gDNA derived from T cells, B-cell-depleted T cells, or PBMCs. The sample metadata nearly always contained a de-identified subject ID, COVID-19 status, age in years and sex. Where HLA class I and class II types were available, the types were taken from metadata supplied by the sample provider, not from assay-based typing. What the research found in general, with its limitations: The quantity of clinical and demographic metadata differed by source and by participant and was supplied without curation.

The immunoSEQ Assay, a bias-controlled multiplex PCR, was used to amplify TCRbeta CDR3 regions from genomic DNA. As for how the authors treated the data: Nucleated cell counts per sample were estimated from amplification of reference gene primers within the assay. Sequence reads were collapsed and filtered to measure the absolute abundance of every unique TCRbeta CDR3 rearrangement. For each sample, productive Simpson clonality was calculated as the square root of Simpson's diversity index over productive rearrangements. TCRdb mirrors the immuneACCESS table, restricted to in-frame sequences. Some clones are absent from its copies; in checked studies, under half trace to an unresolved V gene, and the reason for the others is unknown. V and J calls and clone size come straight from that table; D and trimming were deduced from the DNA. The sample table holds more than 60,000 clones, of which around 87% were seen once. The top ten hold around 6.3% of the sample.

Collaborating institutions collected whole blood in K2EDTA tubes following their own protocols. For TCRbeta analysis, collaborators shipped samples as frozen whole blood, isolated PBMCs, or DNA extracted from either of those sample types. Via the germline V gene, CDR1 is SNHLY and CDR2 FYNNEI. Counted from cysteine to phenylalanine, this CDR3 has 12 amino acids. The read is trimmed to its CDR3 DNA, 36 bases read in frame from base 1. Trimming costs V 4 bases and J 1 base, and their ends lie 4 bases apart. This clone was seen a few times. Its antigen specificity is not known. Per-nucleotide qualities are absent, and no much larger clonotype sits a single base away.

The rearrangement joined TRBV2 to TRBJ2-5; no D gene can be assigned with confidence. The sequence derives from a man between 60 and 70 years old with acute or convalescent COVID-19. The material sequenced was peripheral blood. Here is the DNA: TGTGCCAGCAGTGGAGTCCAAGAGACCCAGTACTTC. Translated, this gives CASSGVQETQYF.